Here is one T cell receptor beta chain with its context. The protocol was immunoSEQ multiplex PCR, while the TCRdb copy is restricted to in-frame clones and leaves out a portion. Here the sample spans roughly 100,000 clones, 79% being singletons. CDR3 length: 16 residues. The V and J ends lost 3 bases and 6 bases, in that order; junction bases with no gene match: 10. CDR1 and CDR2 (germline): MGHRA, YSYEKL. This record belongs to a study of blood T cell repertoires in COVID-19. For the study at large: In each case, the material was cDNA or gDNA derived from T cells, B-cell-depleted T cells, or PBMCs.

What was sequenced was peripheral blood. The chain carries TRBV4-1 and TRBJ2-7; 11 nucleotides agree with TRBD2. The TCR sequence derives from a woman of 80 years or more with active or convalescent COVID-19. CDR3 sequence (DNA): TGCGCCAGCAGCCATCCGGGGGCTAGCGGGAGGAGCGAGCAGTACTTC. It is translated as CASSHPGASGRSEQYF.